The clone carrying this T cell receptor (beta chain) was picked up many times. The antigen is undetermined. The V gene lost 7 bases and the J gene lost 4 bases, with 10 bases spanning the gap. In germline, CDR1 is MDHEN, CDR2 SYDVKM. The CDR3 runs 12 residues. This specimen belongs to a study of regulatory T cells in long-lasting Graves disease. Points from the study as a whole: Persistent cases of Graves' showed reduced TCR diversity relative to newly diagnosed patients. It was possible that the small sample size reduced accuracy.

Time point described: newly diagnosed GD, antithyroid drugs for less than 3 months. PBMC-derived RNA was used for the TCR library. Guidelines of the American Thyroid Association were used to diagnose Graves' disease. Library construction for TCR beta used iRepertoire HTBI primers and Arm-PCR of CDR3 regions. TCRdb analysed the multiplex PCR reads with MiXCR anew, one entry per CDR3 protein. The sample shows roughly 410,000 distinct CDR3 sequences, around 16% of them seen only once. The same sample was also studied in work on T cells in Graves' hyperthyroidism and ophthalmopathy. That work contributes: Ophthalmopathy was model-predicted a median roughly six months pre-onset.

The origin of this receptor is a woman in her thirties or forties with Graves disease. The sample in question was peripheral blood mononuclear cells (PBMCs), obtained at new diagnosis, from a patient treated with antithyroid drugs. The J gene is TRBJ1-2, the V gene TRBV28; a possible D gene is TRBD1 (5 bases). In DNA, the CDR3 is TGTGCCAGCAACCAGGGAAGCTATGGCTACACCTTC. Its translation: CASNQGSYGYTF.